These 30 T cell receptor beta chains share one sample of origin, sequenced in a study of cytomegalovirus exposure and HLA in healthy donors. 13 Jbeta primers and 60 Vbeta primers were used for the PCR. TCRdb's copy holds only in-frame clones and misses some; the assay was immunoSEQ multiplex PCR. The listing records tens of thousands of clones. Sequencing used PBMCs. These receptors came from a female donor in good health and CMV-seronegative.

V gene TRBV5-6 combines with J gene TRBJ2-3; TRBD1 might be the D (5 bases). Germline V gene lookup returns CDR1 SGHDT and CDR2 YYEEEE. This CDR3 has 15 amino acids. The germline V and J ends were trimmed by 4 bases and 0 bases, with 12 bases remaining between them. The CDR3 reads CASSLGPSSTDTQYF. CDR3 DNA: TGTGCCAGCAGCCTGGGGCCTTCTAGCACAGATACGCAGTATTTT.

This chain joins TRBV4-1 and TRBJ2-4; D might be TRBD1 (7 bases). Trimming took off 3 bases at V and 3 bases at J, with 15 bases between the two ends. CDR3 length equals 16 residues. Germline V gives CDR1 MGHRA, CDR2 YSYEKL. The CDR3: CASSHEARGVKNIQYF. In DNA, the CDR3 is TGCGCCAGCAGCCATGAGGCCAGGGGGGTCAAAAACATTCAGTACTTC.

The V gene is TRBV18, the J gene TRBJ1-2; 9 bases are a match to TRBD1. This CDR3 has 14 amino acids. In germline, CDR1 is KGHSH, CDR2 LQKENI. With V trimmed by 3 bases and J by 7 bases, 6 bases remained unmatched. CDR3 sequence: CASSPGQGSGGYTF. CDR3 coding DNA: TGTGCCAGCTCACCGGGACAGGGATCAGGTGGCTACACCTTC.

The genes are TRBV9 and TRBJ2-1; D remains unclear. Germline CDR1 is SGDLS and CDR2 is YYNGEE. Trimming stripped 0 bases from V and 7 bases from J, with 14 bases between. The CDR3 is 15 residues long. CDR3 in amino acids: CASSVVSLAENEQFF. CDR3 DNA sequence: TGTGCCAGCAGCGTAGTATCCCTTGCGGAGAATGAGCAGTTCTTC.

This chain joins TRBV7-9 and TRBJ1-2, with D possibly matching TRBD1 (5 bases). CDR3 size: 14 residues. Germline V gene data show CDR1 as SEHNR and CDR2 as FQNEAQ (reference sequence). Trimming took off 5 bases at V and 2 bases at J, with 12 bases between the two ends. The CDR3 reads CASSLLGLNYGYTF. In DNA, the CDR3 is TGTGCCAGCAGCCTACTGGGACTGAACTATGGCTACACCTTC.

The rearrangement joins TRBV27 to TRBJ1-2, with unresolved D. V lost 6 bases and J 4 bases, leaving 15 bases between the germline ends. Germline assignment: CDR1 MNHEY and CDR2 SMNVEV (reference sequence). The CDR3 covers 14 residues. The CDR3 region has the DNA TGTGCCAGCAGCCCGCGGGCCTCTTTCTATGGCTACACCTTC. Residues: CASSPRASFYGYTF.

The chain is built from TRBV18 and TRBJ1-6; TRBD1 aligns across 7 bases. Germline V gene sequence: CDR1 KGHSH, CDR2 LQKENI. This CDR3 comprises 13 residues. With 3 bases clipped from V and 10 bases from J, the junction kept 3 bases outside the gene matches. CDR3 DNA sequence: TGTGCCAGCTCACCCGACAGGGAGTCACCCCTCCACTTT. Its protein is CASSPDRESPLHF.

The J gene is TRBJ2-5, the V gene TRBV5-6, with a weak D call TRBD1 (6 bases). The J call is uncertain, as TRBJ2-7 better fits the DNA end. The CDR3 runs 16 residues. Germline assignment: CDR1 SGHDT and CDR2 YYEEEE. The CDR3 region has the DNA TGTGCCAGCAGCTTGAAGGTAGGCACAGGGAGCTACGAGCAGTACTTC. It translates to CASSLKVGTGSYEQYF.

The chain recombines TRBV28 with TRBJ1-4; D gene unclear. The V gene lost 8 bases and the J gene lost 8 bases, with 15 bases spanning the gap. The CDR3 runs to 13 residues. Germline values: CDR1 MDHEN, CDR2 SYDVKM. As DNA, the CDR3 is TGTGCCAGCTGTGGAGGGTGGGAAGAAAAACTGTTTTTT. Translated: CASCGGWEEKLFF.

The V gene is TRBV29-1, the J gene TRBJ1-2; D call uncertain. This CDR3 is 12 amino acids long. CDR1 is SQVTM, CDR2 ANQGSEA, per germline. V lost 0 bases and J 6 bases, leaving 8 bases between the germline ends. The CDR3 sequence: CSVEDPHNGYTF. The CDR3 DNA reads as TGCAGCGTTGAAGATCCCCACAATGGCTACACCTTC.

As for this clone: One junction end does not reproduce the germline sequence, and a read error may be involved. The V call is TRBV5-5, the J call TRBJ1-2; TRBD1 matches at 9 bases. Germline V CDR1 and CDR2: SGHKS, YYEKEE (reference sequence). This CDR3 has 13 amino acids. The CDR3 DNA sequence: TGTGCCAGCAGCTTGGAGGGACAGGGATTCGTATTCTTC. Translated, it gives CASSLEGQGFVFF.

CDR3 in amino acids: CASSVRAGGPGTEAFF. The CDR3 DNA follows: TGTGCCAGCAGCGTAAGGGCCGGGGGGCCTGGTACTGAAGCTTTCTTT. The V and J genes are TRBV9 and TRBJ1-1; weak D call: TRBD1 (6 bases). V was trimmed by 1 base and J by 5 bases, leaving 18 bases between them. This CDR3 is 16 amino acids long. Germline lookup yields CDR1 SGDLS and CDR2 YYNGEE.

The CDR3 nucleotides are TGTGCCTGGAACAGGAACGTGGGCTACACCTTC. This translates into CAWNRNVGYTF. The chain links TRBV30 to TRBJ1-2; the D gene is possibly TRBD1 (5 bases). The CDR3 length is 11 residues. V lost 4 bases and J 8 bases, leaving 11 bases between the germline ends. Germline CDR1 is GTSNPN and CDR2 is SVGIG (reference sequence).

This chain connects TRBV7-9 to TRBJ1-5; perhaps TRBD1 as D (5 bases). CDR3 size: 15 residues. Trimming took off 1 base at V and 10 bases at J, with 17 bases between the two ends. Germline lookup yields CDR1 SEHNR and CDR2 FQNEAQ (reference sequence). The CDR3 DNA sequence: TGTGCCAGCAGCTTAGGAGGCGGGGAGGGGACCCCCCAGCATTTT. It encodes CASSLGGGEGTPQHF.

The J gene is TRBJ1-4, the V gene TRBV5-1, with D unresolved. The CDR3 is 16 residues long. Looked up from germline, CDR1 is SGHRS and CDR2 is YFSETQ. The ends were cut back, 1 base at V and 2 bases at J, with 12 bases in the middle. CDR3 in amino acids: CASSLNEGSTNEKLFF. The DNA for the CDR3 is TGCGCCAGCAGCTTGAATGAGGGCTCCACTAATGAAAAACTGTTTTTT.

CDR3 region: CAWSTTGRRYGYTF. CDR3 DNA: TGTGCCTGGAGTACCACAGGGAGACGCTATGGCTACACCTTC. This rearrangement joins TRBV30 to TRBJ1-2; D is possibly TRBD1 (6 bases). The CDR3 runs to 14 residues. The V gene's germline CDR1 is GTSNPN and CDR2 SVGIG (reference sequence). Trimming cost V 2 bases and J 4 bases, with 14 bases left between them.

The chain recombines TRBV10-2 with TRBJ1-5, with D uncertain. CDR1 and CDR2 from the germline V gene are WSHSY and SAAADI. The CDR3 is made up of 13 amino acids. Trimming left V 1 base short and J 4 bases short, with 5 bases between. CDR3 coding DNA: TGCGCCAGCAGTGAGTTGCGGAATCAGCCCCAGCATTTT. It codes for CASSELRNQPQHF.

V gene TRBV7-9 combines with J gene TRBJ2-7, with TRBD2 matching over 10 bases. The CDR3 consists of 15 residues. From germline, CDR1 is SEHNR and CDR2 FQNEAQ (reference sequence). V lost 1 base and J lost 3; bases outside the gene matches: 3. The CDR3 protein is CASSLVLAGVYEQYF. The CDR3 DNA follows: TGTGCCAGCAGCTTAGTTCTAGCGGGGGTCTACGAGCAGTACTTC.

The rearrangement joins TRBV7-6 to TRBJ2-2; D ambiguous. The germline gives CDR1 SGHVS, CDR2 FNYEAQ. V lost 5 bases and J lost 7, with 20 bases in between. The CDR3 spans 16 residues. The CDR3 coding sequence is TGTGCCAGCAGCCCGACCAGGCGCGAAATCGTCGGGGAGCTGTTTTTT. It translates to CASSPTRREIVGELFF.

The chain combines TRBV18 with TRBJ2-2; maybe TRBD1 (6 bases). V lost 5 bases to trimming and J lost 0 bases, with 10 bases between them. This CDR3 contains 15 residues. Germline CDR1 KGHSH, CDR2 LQKENI. The CDR3 spells CASSAGTTNTGELFF. The CDR3 DNA sequence: TGTGCCAGCTCAGCCGGGACAACGAACACCGGGGAGCTGTTTTTT.

V and J are TRBV23-1 and TRBJ2-7; tentative D call: TRBD2 (6 bases). TRBV23-1 is an ORF; its function is uncertain. This CDR3 has 13 residues. V gave up 8 bases and J gave up 1 base, with 12 bases separating them. DNA for the CDR3: TGCGCCAGCGGCGGGACGTTGTCCTACGAGCAGTACTTC. Protein sequence: CASGGTLSYEQYF.

The chain recombines TRBV6-1 with TRBJ1-3; TRBD1 agrees at 7 bases. Germline trimming cut 6 bases from V and 6 bases from J; bases unmatched to any gene: 8. The CDR3 loop spans 14 amino acids. CDR1 and CDR2 from the germline V gene are MNHNS and SASEGT. The CDR3 DNA sequence: TGTGCCAGCAGGCCACGGACAGGACTAAACACCATATATTTT. It is translated as CASRPRTGLNTIYF.

The chain has TRBV19 and TRBJ1-2; no clear D. The V gene lost 5 bases and the J gene lost 5 bases, with 9 bases spanning the gap. Germline V lookup: CDR1 LNHDA, CDR2 SQIVND (reference sequence). The CDR3 covers 12 residues. The CDR3 reads CASSSGRYGYTF. CDR3 DNA: TGTGCCAGTAGTTCCGGTCGGTATGGCTACACCTTC.

This chain connects TRBV29-1 to TRBJ1-2; TRBD1 is a possible D gene (5 bases). The CDR3 length is 12 residues. V lost 4 bases to trimming and J lost 4 bases, with 10 bases between them. The germline CDR1 and CDR2 sequences are SQVTM and ANQGSEA. The CDR3 DNA sequence: TGCAGCGTTGGAGAGACAGTCTATGGCTACACCTTC. This encodes CSVGETVYGYTF.

The V and J genes are TRBV4-3 and TRBJ2-3; 7 bases are a match to TRBD2. V shed 0 bases and J 2 bases; nucleotides not matched to a gene: 8. The CDR3 length is 17 residues. The germline V gene has CDR1 LGHNA and CDR2 YSLEER. The CDR3 sequence: CASSQDKVGGNTDTQYF. CDR3 DNA sequence: TGCGCCAGCAGCCAAGATAAGGTGGGAGGGAACACAGATACGCAGTATTTT.

The rearrangement joins TRBV14 to TRBJ2-5, with D possibly matching TRBD2 (5 bases). There are 13 residues in the CDR3. CDR1 and CDR2 (germline): SGHDN, FVKESK. CDR3 in DNA: TGTCCCCGGAGTAGCGTCGCCCAAGAGACCCAGTACTTC. Its protein is CPRSSVAQETQYF.

This sequence joins TRBV13 and TRBJ2-2, with a possible D match to TRBD1 (5 bases). Trimming took 2 bases from V and 0 from J, leaving 7 bases between them. Per the germline V gene, CDR1 is PRHDT and CDR2 is FYEKMQ (reference sequence). CDR3 length: 15 residues. The CDR3 DNA reads as TGTGCCAGCAGCTTATCAGGGCCGAACACCGGGGAGCTGTTTTTT. Residues: CASSLSGPNTGELFF.

The chain uses TRBV5-6 and TRBJ1-1; 9 nucleotides agree with TRBD1. This CDR3 comprises 13 residues. Germline V gene lookup returns CDR1 SGHDT and CDR2 YYEEEE. V dropped 5 bases and J dropped 3; count of bases not matched to a gene: 2. The CDR3 coding sequence is TGTGCCAGCAGTCGGGACAGGGACACTGAAGCTTTCTTT. This translates into CASSRDRDTEAFF. The full variable domain, completed using reference TRBV5-6 and TRBJ1-1, is DAGVTQSPTHLIKTRGQQVTLRCSPKSGHDTVSWYQQALGQGPQFIFQYYEEEERQRGNFPDRFSGHQFPNYSSELNVNALLLGDSALYLCASSRDRDTEAFFGQGTRLTVV.

V usage is TRBV6-5 and J usage is TRBJ1-4, with D possibly TRBD1 on 6 matching bases. The ends were cut back, 6 bases at V and 7 bases at J, with 18 bases in the middle. Germline V lookup: CDR1 MNHEY, CDR2 SVGAGI. CDR3 length: 15 residues. CDR3 sequence (DNA): TGTGCCAGCAGGCCTTGGGGACAAGAGGGTGAAAAACTGTTTTTT. As protein: CASRPWGQEGEKLFF.

This chain joins TRBV5-4 and TRBJ2-3; the match to TRBD2 covers 9 bases. Trimming removed 0 bases from V and 6 bases from J; junction bases left unmatched: 8. The CDR3 loop spans 16 amino acids. The germline CDR1 and CDR2 sequences are SGHNT and YYREEE (reference sequence). The CDR3 region has the DNA TGTGCCAGCAGCTTGGTCGGCGGGGGGGCTTTGGATACGCAGTATTTT. This translates into CASSLVGGGALDTQYF. Drawing the rest from reference TRBV5-4 and TRBJ2-3, the complete variable domain is ETGVTQSPTHLIKTRGQQVTLRCSSQSGHNTVSWYQQALGQGPQFIFQYYREEENGRGNFPPRFSGLQFPNYSSELNVNALELDDSALYLCASSLVGGGALDTQYFGPGTRLTVL.